The rows below give T cell receptor beta chains drawn from one sample of a study of molecular identifiers for immune sequencing clone quantification. TCRdb recomputed calls from the PCR reads with MiXCR, one row per CDR3 protein. The sample gives 600,000 to 650,000 distinct CDR3 sequences, 15% to 20% of which show up once; roughly 0.85% is in the top ten. The sequenced material came from naive CD8+ T cells from blood, with Jurkat cell RNA spiked in. The receptors were gathered from a human donor in good health. Some libraries in this study had Jurkat cell RNA spiked in. The CDR3 runs from the conserved cysteine through the conserved F or W. Each record gives: J gene, clone size, D gene, V gene, CDR3 protein, CDR3 DNA. A D gene is named only where the DNA matches it firmly. A row's size may be missing; if present it is once, few, many or a size class.

J: TRBJ2-7; size: many; D: .; V: TRBV20-1; CDR3: CSARDQRLAWEQYF; DNA: TGCAGTGCTAGAGATCAGAGGCTAGCGTGGGAGCAGTACTTC
J: TRBJ1-3; size: many; D: .; V: TRBV30; CDR3: CAWSEGASSGNTIYF; DNA: TGTGCCTGGAGTGAGGGCGCAAGCTCTGGAAACACCATATATTTT
J: TRBJ2-2; size: many; D: .; V: TRBV30; CDR3: CAWSVLANTGELFF; DNA: TGTGCCTGGAGTGTACTAGCGAACACCGGGGAGCTGTTTTTT
J: TRBJ2-7; size: many; D: .; V: TRBV19; CDR3: CASTSGAPRDEQYF; DNA: TGTGCCAGTACTTCAGGGGCCCCGAGGGACGAGCAGTACTTC
J: TRBJ2-1; size: .; D: TRBD2; V: TRBV9; CDR3: CASSLSGRNEQFF; DNA: TGTGCCAGCTCCTTGAGCGGGAGGAATGAGCAGTTCTTC
J: TRBJ2-2; size: .; D: .; V: TRBV19; CDR3: CASSWSSTGELFF; DNA: TGTGCCAGTAGTTGGTCCAGCACCGGGGAGCTGTTTTTT
J: TRBJ2-2; size: .; D: .; V: TRBV2; CDR3: CASRASVSGGNTGELFF; DNA: TGTGCCAGCAGGGCCTCCGTATCTGGGGGGAACACCGGGGAGCTGTTTTTT
J: TRBJ2-7; size: .; D: TRBD2; V: TRBV28; CDR3: CASSPPSGASYEQYF; DNA: TGTGCCAGCAGTCCCCCTAGCGGGGCCTCCTACGAGCAGTACTTC
J: TRBJ1-1; size: many; D: .; V: TRBV5-1; CDR3: CASSSDPMVMGDDEAFF; DNA: TGCGCCAGCAGCTCGGACCCAATGGTTATGGGGGATGATGAAGCTTTCTTT
J: TRBJ2-7; size: few; D: .; V: TRBV27; CDR3: CASSWAGGWDEQYF; DNA: TGTGCCAGCAGTTGGGCTGGTGGTTGGGACGAGCAGTACTTC
J: TRBJ1-2; size: .; D: TRBD1; V: TRBV18; CDR3: CASSPFATGTDYGYTF; DNA: TGTGCCAGCTCACCCTTTGCGACAGGGACTGACTATGGCTACACCTTC
J: TRBJ1-1; size: many; D: .; V: TRBV5-6; CDR3: CASSTAGPEAFF; DNA: TGTGCCAGCAGCACCGCAGGGCCTGAAGCTTTCTTT
J: TRBJ2-5; size: many; D: .; V: TRBV6-2/TRBV6-3; CDR3: CASSATGTQETQYF; DNA: TGTGCCAGCAGTGCAACAGGGACCCAAGAGACCCAGTACTTC
J: TRBJ2-5; size: .; D: .; V: TRBV3-1; CDR3: CASSQDFQRNQETQYF; DNA: TGTGCCAGCAGCCAAGATTTTCAGCGGAACCAAGAGACCCAGTACTTC
J: TRBJ2-1; size: many; D: .; V: TRBV30; CDR3: CAWSVAYNEQFF; DNA: TGTGCCTGGAGTGTAGCCTACAATGAGCAGTTCTTC
J: TRBJ1-3; size: many; D: .; V: TRBV3-1; CDR3: CASSQTLEAGNTIYF; DNA: TGTGCCAGCAGCCAAACTCTCGAGGCTGGAAACACCATATATTTT
J: TRBJ2-7; size: .; D: TRBD2; V: TRBV7-6; CDR3: CASSLGLAYERYF; DNA: TGTGCCAGCAGCTTGGGACTAGCTTACGAGCGGTACTTC
J: TRBJ2-3; size: many; D: TRBD2; V: TRBV29-1; CDR3: CSALTSGRADTQYF; DNA: TGCAGCGCACTGACTAGCGGGAGAGCAGATACGCAGTATTTT
J: TRBJ2-1; size: .; D: .; V: TRBV10-3; CDR3: CAIGVARGCNEQFF; DNA: TGTGCCATCGGTGTTGCCAGGGGCTGCAATGAGCAGTTCTTC
J: TRBJ2-7; size: few; D: .; V: TRBV4-3; CDR3: CASSLNTQGGGIYEQYF; DNA: TGCGCCAGCAGCCTAAATACACAGGGAGGTGGTATCTACGAGCAGTACTTC
J: TRBJ1-5; size: many; D: .; V: TRBV4-3; CDR3: CASSQDLGGYSNQPQHF; DNA: TGCGCCAGCAGCCAAGATCTTGGGGGTTATAGCAATCAGCCCCAGCATTTT
J: TRBJ1-3; size: few; D: .; V: TRBV4-1; CDR3: CASSQVPVSGNTIYF; DNA: TGCGCCAGCAGCCAAGTGCCGGTCTCTGGAAACACCATATATTTT
J: TRBJ2-1; size: many; D: .; V: TRBV4-3; CDR3: CASSQVLSPRYNEQFF; DNA: TGCGCCAGCAGCCAAGTGCTTAGTCCAAGATACAATGAGCAGTTCTTC
J: TRBJ2-2; size: .; D: .; V: TRBV7-7; CDR3: CASSREGQANTGELFF; DNA: TGTGCTAGCAGCCGCGAGGGACAAGCGAACACCGGGGAGCTGTTTTTT
J: TRBJ1-1; size: .; D: TRBD1; V: TRBV5-4; CDR3: CATRDRGNPEAFF; DNA: TGTGCCACGCGAGACAGGGGAAACCCTGAAGCTTTCTTT
J: TRBJ2-1; size: .; D: TRBD2; V: TRBV4-3; CDR3: CASSLFLAGGRNEQFF; DNA: TGCGCCAGCAGCCTCTTCTTAGCGGGAGGACGGAATGAGCAGTTCTTC
J: TRBJ1-4; size: many; D: TRBD1; V: TRBV28; CDR3: CASRQGRDRATNEKLFF; DNA: TGTGCCAGCAGGCAAGGAAGGGACAGGGCAACTAATGAAAAACTGTTTTTT
J: TRBJ2-1; size: .; D: TRBD2; V: TRBV24-1; CDR3: CAISGTPKTSGSLYEQFF; DNA: TGTGCCATCAGTGGGACACCCAAAACTAGCGGGAGTTTGTATGAGCAGTTCTTC
J: TRBJ1-1; size: many; D: .; V: TRBV6-2/TRBV6-3; CDR3: CASRGEGKTEAFF; DNA: TGTGCCAGCAGGGGGGAAGGCAAAACTGAAGCTTTCTTT
J: TRBJ1-5; size: many; D: .; V: TRBV7-2; CDR3: CASSLDGWGNQPQHF; DNA: TGTGCCAGCAGCTTAGATGGTTGGGGAAACCAGCCCCAGCATTTT
J: TRBJ2-3; size: many; D: TRBD2; V: TRBV28; CDR3: CASSPAAGARDTQYF; DNA: TGTGCCAGCAGCCCCGCAGCGGGGGCGCGGGATACGCAGTATTTT
J: TRBJ1-1; size: many; D: TRBD1; V: TRBV20-1; CDR3: CSAPDRGENTEAFF; DNA: TGCAGTGCTCCCGACAGGGGCGAAAACACTGAAGCTTTCTTT